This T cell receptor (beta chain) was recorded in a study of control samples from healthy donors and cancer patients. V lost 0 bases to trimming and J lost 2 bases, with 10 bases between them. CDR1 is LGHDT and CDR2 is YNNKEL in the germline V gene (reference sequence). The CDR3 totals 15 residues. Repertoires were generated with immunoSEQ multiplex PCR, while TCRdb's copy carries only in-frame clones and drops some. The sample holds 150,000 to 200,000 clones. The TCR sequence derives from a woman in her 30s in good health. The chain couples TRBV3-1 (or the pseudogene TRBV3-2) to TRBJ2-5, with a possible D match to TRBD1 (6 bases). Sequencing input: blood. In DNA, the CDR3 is TGTGCCAGCAGCCAAGAGGGGGCAGGACAAGAGACCCAGTACTTC. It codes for CASSQEGAGQETQYF.